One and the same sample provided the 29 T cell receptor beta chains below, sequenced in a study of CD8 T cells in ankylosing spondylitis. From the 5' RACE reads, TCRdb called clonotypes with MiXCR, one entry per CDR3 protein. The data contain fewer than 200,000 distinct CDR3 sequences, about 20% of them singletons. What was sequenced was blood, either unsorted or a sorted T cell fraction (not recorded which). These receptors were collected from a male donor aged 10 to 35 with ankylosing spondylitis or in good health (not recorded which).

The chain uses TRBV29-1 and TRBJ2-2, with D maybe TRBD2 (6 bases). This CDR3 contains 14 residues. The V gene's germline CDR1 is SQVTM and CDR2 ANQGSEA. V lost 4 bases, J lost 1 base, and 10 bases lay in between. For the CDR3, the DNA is TGCAGCGTTGTTGGGACTCAGAACACCGGGGAGCTGTTTTTT. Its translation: CSVVGTQNTGELFF.

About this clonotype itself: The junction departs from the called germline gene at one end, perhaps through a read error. Here the CDR3 reads CASNEGGGTSYNEQFF. The CDR3 DNA sequence: TGCGCCAGCAATGAGGGAGGAGGGACCTCCTACAATGAGCAGTTCTTC. The rearrangement joins TRBV10-2 to TRBJ2-1, with TRBD2 as a possible D gene (6 bases). CDR3 size: 16 residues. Germline V lookup: CDR1 WSHSY, CDR2 SAAADI.

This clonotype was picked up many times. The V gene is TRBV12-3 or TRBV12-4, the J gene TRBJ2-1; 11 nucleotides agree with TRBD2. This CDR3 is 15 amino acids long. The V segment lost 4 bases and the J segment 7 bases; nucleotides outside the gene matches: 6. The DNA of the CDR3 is TGTGCCAGCAGTTCAACTAGCGGGAGTTGGAATGAGCAGTTCTTC. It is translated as CASSSTSGSWNEQFF.

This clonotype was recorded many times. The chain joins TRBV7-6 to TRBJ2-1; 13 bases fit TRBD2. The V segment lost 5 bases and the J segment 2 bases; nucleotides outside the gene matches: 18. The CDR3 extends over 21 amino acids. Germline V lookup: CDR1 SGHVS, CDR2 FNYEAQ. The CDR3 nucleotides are TGTGCCAGCAGCGTGAGTTCCGGGACTAGCGGGACCCTCAGACCCTACAATGAGCAGTTCTTC. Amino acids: CASSVSSGTSGTLRPYNEQFF. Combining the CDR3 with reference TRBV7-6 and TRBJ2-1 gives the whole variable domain GAGVSQSPRYKVTKRGQDVALRCDPISGHVSLYWYRQALGQGPEFLTYFNYEAQQDKSGLPNDRFSAERPEGSISTLTIQRTEQRDSAMYRCASSVSSGTSGTLRPYNEQFFGPGTRLTVL.

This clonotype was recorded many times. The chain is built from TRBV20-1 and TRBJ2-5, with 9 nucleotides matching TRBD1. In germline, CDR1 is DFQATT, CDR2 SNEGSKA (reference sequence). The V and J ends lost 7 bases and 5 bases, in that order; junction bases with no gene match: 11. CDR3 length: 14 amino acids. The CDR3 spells CSVPRTGGLETQYF. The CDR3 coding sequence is TGCAGTGTTCCTCGAACAGGGGGCTTGGAGACCCAGTACTTC.

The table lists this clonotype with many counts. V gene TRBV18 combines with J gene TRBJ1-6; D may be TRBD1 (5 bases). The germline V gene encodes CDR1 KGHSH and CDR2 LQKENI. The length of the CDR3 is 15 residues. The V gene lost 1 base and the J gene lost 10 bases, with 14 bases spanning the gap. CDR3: CASSPRDPAESPLHF. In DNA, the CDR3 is TGTGCCAGCTCACCACGGGACCCAGCGGAGTCACCCCTCCACTTT.

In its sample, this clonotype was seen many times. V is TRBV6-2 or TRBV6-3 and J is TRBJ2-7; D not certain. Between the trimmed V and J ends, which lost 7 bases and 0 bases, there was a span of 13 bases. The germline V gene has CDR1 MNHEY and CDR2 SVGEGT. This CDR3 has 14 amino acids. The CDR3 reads CASTPLVNSYEQYF. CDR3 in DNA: TGTGCCAGCACCCCGCTGGTAAACTCCTACGAGCAGTACTTC.

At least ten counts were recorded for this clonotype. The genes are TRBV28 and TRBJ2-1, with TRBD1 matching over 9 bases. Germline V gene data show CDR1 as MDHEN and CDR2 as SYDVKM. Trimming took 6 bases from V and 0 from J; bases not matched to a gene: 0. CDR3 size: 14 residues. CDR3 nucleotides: TGTGCCAGCAGGACAGGGGGCTCCTACAATGAGCAGTTCTTC. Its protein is CASRTGGSYNEQFF.

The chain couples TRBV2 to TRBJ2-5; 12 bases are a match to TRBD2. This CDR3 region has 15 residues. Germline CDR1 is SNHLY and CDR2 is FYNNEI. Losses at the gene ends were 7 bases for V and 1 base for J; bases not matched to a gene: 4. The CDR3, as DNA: TGTGCCAGCACCTTGACTAGCGGGAGCCAAGAGACCCAGTACTTC. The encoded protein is CASTLTSGSQETQYF.

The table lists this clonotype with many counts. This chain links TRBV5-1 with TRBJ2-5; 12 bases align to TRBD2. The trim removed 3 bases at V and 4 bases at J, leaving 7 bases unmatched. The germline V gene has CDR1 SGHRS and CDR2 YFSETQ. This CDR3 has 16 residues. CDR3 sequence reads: CASSWWTSGIVETQYF. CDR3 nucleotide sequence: TGCGCCAGCAGCTGGTGGACTAGCGGGATTGTAGAGACCCAGTACTTC.

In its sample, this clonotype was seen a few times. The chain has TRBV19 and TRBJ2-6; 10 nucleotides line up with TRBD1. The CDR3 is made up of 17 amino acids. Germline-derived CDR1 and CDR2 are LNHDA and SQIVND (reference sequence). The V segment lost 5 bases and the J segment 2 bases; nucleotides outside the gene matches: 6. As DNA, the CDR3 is TGTGCCAGTAGTGCGCTGACAGGGGGCACTGGGGCCAACGTCCTGACTTTC. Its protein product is CASSALTGGTGANVLTF. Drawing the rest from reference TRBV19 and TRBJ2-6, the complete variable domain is DGGITQSPKYLFRKEGQNVTLSCEQNLNHDAMYWYRQDPGQGLRLIYYSQIVNDFQKGDIAEGYSVSREKKESFPLTVTSAQKNPTAFYLCASSALTGGTGANVLTFGAGSRLTVL.

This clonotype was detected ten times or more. The CDR3: CASKKVVSYNEQFF. The DNA for the CDR3 is TGTGCCAGCAAGAAGGTGGTCAGCTACAATGAGCAGTTCTTC. The chain combines TRBV2 with TRBJ2-1, with D uncertain. Germline V gene sequence: CDR1 SNHLY, CDR2 FYNNEI. The CDR3 runs 14 residues. The germline V and J ends were trimmed by 7 bases and 3 bases, with 13 bases remaining between them.

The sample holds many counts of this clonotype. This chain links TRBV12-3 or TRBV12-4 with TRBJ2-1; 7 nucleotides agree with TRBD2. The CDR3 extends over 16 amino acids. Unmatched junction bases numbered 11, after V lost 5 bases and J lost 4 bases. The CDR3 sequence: CASSPPGTTKYNEQFF. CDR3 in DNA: TGTGCCAGCAGTCCCCCCGGGACTACAAAGTACAATGAGCAGTTCTTC.

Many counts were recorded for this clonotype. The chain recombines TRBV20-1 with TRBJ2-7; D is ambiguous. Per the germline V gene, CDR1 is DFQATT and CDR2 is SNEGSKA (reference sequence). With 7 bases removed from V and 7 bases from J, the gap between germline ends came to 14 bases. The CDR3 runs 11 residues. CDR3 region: CSGVRKREQYF. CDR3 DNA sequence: TGCAGTGGCGTACGTAAAAGGGAGCAGTACTTC.

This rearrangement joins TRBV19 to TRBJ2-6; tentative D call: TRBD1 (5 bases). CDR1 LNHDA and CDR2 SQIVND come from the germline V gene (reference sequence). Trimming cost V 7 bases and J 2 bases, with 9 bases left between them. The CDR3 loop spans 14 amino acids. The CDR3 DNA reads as TGTGCCAGTACAGGGCACGCTGGGGCCAACGTCCTGACTTTC. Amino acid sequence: CASTGHAGANVLTF.

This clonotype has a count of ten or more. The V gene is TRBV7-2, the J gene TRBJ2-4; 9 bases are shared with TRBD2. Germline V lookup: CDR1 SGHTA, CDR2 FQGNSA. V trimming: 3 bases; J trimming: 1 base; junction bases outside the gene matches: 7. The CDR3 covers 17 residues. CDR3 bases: TGTGCCAGCAGCTTGTCTAGCGGGGTCGGGGCCAAAAACATTCAGTACTTC. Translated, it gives CASSLSSGVGAKNIQYF.

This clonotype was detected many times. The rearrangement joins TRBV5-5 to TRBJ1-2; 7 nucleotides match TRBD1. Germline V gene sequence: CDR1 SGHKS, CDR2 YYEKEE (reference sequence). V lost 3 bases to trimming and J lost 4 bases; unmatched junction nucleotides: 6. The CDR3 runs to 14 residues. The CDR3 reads CASSSTGAPYGYTF. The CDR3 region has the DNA TGTGCCAGCAGCTCTACAGGGGCTCCCTATGGCTACACCTTC.

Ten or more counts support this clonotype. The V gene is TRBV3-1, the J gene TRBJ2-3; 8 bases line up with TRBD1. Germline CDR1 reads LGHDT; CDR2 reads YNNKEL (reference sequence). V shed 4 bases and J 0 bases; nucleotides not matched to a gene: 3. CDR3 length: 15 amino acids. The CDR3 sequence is CASSPRQGSTDTQYF. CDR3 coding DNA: TGTGCCAGCAGCCCCCGACAGGGGAGCACAGATACGCAGTATTTT.

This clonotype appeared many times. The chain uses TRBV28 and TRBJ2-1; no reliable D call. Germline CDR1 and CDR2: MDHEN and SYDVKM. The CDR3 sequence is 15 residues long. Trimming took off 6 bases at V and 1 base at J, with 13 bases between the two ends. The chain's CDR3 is CASRWDRISYNEQFF. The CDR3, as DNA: TGTGCCAGCAGATGGGATCGGATTTCCTACAATGAGCAGTTCTTC.

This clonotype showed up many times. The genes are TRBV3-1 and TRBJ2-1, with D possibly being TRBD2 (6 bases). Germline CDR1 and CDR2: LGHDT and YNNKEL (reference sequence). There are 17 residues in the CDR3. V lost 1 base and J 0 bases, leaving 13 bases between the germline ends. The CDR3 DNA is TGTGCCAGCAGCCAAGGGGTAGCGGACGACTCCTACAATGAGCAGTTCTTC. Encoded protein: CASSQGVADDSYNEQFF.

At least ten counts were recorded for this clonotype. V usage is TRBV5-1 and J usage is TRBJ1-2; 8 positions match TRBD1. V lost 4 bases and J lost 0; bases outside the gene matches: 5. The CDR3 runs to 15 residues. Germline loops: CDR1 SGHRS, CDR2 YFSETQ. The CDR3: CASSPGQDTNYGYTF. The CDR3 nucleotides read TGCGCCAGCAGCCCGGGACAGGACACTAACTATGGCTACACCTTC.

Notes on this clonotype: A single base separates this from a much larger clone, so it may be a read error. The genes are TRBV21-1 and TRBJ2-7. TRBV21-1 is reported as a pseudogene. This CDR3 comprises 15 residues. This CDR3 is CASSETDRATFEQYF. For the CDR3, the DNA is TGTGCCAGCAGCGAAACGGACAGGGCTACCTTCGAGCAGTACTTC.

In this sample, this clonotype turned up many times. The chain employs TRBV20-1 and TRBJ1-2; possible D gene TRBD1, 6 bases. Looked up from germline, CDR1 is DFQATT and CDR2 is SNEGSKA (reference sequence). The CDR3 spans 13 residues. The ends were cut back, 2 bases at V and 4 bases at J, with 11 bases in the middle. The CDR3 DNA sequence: TGCAGTGCTAGACCCGGACAGAGCTATGGCTACACCTTC. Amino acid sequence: CSARPGQSYGYTF.

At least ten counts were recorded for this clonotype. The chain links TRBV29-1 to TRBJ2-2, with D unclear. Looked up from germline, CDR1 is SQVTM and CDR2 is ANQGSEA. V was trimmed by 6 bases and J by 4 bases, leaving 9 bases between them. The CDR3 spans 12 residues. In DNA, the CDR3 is TGCAGCGTCAGTCATGGCACCGGGGAGCTGTTTTTT. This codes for CSVSHGTGELFF.

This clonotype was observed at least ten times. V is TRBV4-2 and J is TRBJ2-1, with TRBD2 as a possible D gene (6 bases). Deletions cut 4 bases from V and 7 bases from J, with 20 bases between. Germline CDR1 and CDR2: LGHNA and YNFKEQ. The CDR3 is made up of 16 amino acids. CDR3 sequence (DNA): TGTGCCAGCAGCCTAGGGTTAGCTAGCGACACGAATGAGCAGTTCTTC. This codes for CASSLGLASDTNEQFF.

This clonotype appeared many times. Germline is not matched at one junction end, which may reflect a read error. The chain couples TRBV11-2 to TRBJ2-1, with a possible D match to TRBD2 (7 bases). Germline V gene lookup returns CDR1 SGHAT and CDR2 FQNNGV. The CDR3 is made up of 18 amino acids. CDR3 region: CASSEGGGGKGPRSSSSF. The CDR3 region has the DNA TGTGCCAGCAGCGAAGGGGGAGGGGGGAAGGGTCCGAGGTCGTCGTCGTCCTTC.

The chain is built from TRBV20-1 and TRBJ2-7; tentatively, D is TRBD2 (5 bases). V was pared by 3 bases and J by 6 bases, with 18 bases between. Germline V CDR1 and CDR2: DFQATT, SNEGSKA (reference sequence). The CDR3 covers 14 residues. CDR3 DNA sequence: TGCAGTGCTAGGTTACTAGAGTACACGGGCGAGCAGTACTTC. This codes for CSARLLEYTGEQYF.

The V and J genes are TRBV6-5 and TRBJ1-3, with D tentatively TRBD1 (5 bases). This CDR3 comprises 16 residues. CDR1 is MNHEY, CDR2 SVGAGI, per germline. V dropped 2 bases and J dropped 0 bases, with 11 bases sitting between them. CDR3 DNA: TGTGCCAGCAGTTACGGGACTCTCCGCTCTGGAAACACCATATATTTT. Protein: CASSYGTLRSGNTIYF.

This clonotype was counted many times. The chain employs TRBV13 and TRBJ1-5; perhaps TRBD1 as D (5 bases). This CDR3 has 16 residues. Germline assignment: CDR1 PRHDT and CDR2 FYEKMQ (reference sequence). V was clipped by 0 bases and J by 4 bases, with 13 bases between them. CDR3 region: CASSLGGTELNQPQHF. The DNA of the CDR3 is TGTGCCAGCAGCTTAGGCGGGACGGAACTTAATCAGCCCCAGCATTTT.